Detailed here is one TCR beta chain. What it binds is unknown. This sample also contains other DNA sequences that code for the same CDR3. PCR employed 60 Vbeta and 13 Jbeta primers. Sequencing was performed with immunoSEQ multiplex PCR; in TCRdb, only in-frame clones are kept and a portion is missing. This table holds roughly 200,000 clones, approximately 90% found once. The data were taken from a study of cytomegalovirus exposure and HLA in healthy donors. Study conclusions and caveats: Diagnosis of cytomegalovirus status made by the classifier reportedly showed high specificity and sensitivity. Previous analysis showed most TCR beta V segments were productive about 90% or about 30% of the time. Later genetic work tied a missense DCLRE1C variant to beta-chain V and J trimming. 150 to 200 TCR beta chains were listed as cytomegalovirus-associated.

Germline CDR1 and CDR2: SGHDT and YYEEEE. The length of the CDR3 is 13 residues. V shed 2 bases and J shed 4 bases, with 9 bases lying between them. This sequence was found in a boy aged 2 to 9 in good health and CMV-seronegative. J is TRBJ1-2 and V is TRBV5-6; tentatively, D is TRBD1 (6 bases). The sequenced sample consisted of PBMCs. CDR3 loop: CASSLQGSYGYTF. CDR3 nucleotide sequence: TGTGCCAGCAGCTTACAGGGATCCTATGGCTACACCTTC. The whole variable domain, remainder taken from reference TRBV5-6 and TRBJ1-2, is DAGVTQSPTHLIKTRGQQVTLRCSPKSGHDTVSWYQQALGQGPQFIFQYYEEEERQRGNFPDRFSGHQFPNYSSELNVNALLLGDSALYLCASSLQGSYGYTFGSGTRLTVV.